This is a list of T cell receptor beta chains from one sample in a study of prognosis after radiotherapy for stage I lung cancer. MiXCR was run by TCRdb on the multiplex PCR reads, yielding one entry per CDR3 protein. The sample lists 20,000 to 30,000 distinct CDR3 sequences, roughly two fifths seen once, with less than 40% in the top ten. Sequencing used PBMCs, obtained before or after stereotactic body radiation therapy (not recorded which). These receptors were obtained from a donor aged 50 or older with non-small cell lung cancer. Each CDR3 is given with its conserved first and last residue. Fields, in order: clone size, V gene, D gene, J gene, CDR3 protein, CDR3 DNA. A D gene is named only where the DNA matches it firmly. Where a row states a size, it is once, few, many or the class of an expanded clone; other rows omit it.

>-|TRBV24-1|-|TRBJ1-2
CATSNWDTNYGYTF
TGTGCCACCAGTAACTGGGACACGAACTATGGCTACACCTTC
>-|TRBV24-1|-|TRBJ2-7
CATSTYPRTDCSYEQYF
TGTGCCACCAGTACTTACCCTCGGACCGACTGTTCCTACGAGCAGTACTTC
>-|TRBV6-1|TRBD1|TRBJ2-7
CASSGTPGQGGEQYF
TGTGCCAGCAGCGGCACACCGGGACAGGGGGGCGAGCAGTACTTC
>many|TRBV2|-|TRBJ1-5
CASSGEVEPQHF
TGTGCCAGCAGCGGTGAAGTAGAGCCCCAGCATTTT
>medium-sized|TRBV27|TRBD2|TRBJ2-2
CASSSETSGRRPNTGELFF
TGTGCCAGCAGTTCGGAGACTAGCGGGAGGAGGCCAAACACCGGGGAGCTGTTTTTT
>medium-sized|TRBV5-1|-|TRBJ1-1
CASSGTGTSKGEAFF
TGCGCCAGCAGCGGAACCGGGACAAGCAAGGGTGAAGCTTTCTTT
>-|TRBV29-1|-|TRBJ2-5
CSVMDRNQETQYF
TGCAGCGTTATGGACAGAAACCAAGAGACCCAGTACTTC
>large|TRBV6-6|-|TRBJ2-5
CASSYSRAGRDEETQYF
TGTGCCAGCAGTTACTCGAGGGCGGGGAGAGACGAAGAGACCCAGTACTTC
>-|TRBV5-1|TRBD1|TRBJ1-5
CASSLGTGGNQPQHF
TGCGCCAGCAGCTTAGGGACAGGGGGCAATCAGCCCCAGCATTTT
>-|TRBV28|-|TRBJ1-2
CASNSWNGYGYTF
TGTGCCAGCAATAGCTGGAACGGGTATGGCTACACCTTC
>many|TRBV20-1|TRBD1|TRBJ1-5
CSAGQGGNQPQHF
TGCAGTGCAGGACAGGGTGGCAATCAGCCCCAGCATTTT
>many|TRBV19|-|TRBJ1-1
CASSIGTVFNTEAFF
TGTGCCAGTAGTATTGGCACAGTTTTCAACACTGAAGCTTTCTTT